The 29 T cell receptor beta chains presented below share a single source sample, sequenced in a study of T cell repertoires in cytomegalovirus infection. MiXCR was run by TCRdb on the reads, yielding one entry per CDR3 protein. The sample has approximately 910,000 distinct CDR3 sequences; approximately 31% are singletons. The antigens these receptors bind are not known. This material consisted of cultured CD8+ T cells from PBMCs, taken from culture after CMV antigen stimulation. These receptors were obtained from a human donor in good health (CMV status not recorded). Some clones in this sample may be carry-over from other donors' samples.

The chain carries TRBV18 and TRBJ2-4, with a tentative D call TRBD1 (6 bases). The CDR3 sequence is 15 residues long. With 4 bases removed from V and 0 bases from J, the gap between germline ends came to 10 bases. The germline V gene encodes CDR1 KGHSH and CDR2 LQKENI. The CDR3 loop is CASSRDKLAKNIQYF. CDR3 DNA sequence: TGTGCCAGCTCACGGGACAAATTAGCCAAAAACATTCAGTACTTC.

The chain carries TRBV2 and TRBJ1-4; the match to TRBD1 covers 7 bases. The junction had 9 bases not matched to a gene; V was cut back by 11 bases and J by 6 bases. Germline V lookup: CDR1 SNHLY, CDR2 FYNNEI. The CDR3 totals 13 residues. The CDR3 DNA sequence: TGTGCCGCCTATACAGGGGACGATGAAAAACTGTTTTTT. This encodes CAAYTGDDEKLFF.

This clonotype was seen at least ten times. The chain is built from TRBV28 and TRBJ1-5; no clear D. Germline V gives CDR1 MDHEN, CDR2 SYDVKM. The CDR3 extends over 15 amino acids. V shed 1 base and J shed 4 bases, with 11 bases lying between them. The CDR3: CASSLFRLGNQPQHF. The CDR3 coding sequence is TGTGCCAGCAGTTTATTTCGCCTTGGAAATCAGCCCCAGCATTTT.

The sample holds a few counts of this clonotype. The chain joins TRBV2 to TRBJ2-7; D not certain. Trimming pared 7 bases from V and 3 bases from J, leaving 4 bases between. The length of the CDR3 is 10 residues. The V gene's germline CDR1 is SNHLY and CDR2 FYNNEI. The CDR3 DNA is TGTGCCAGCACAAACTACGAGCAGTACTTC. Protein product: CASTNYEQYF.

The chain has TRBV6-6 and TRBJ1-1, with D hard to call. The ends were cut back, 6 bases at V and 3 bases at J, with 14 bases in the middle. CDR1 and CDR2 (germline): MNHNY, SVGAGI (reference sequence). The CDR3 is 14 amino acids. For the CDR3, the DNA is TGTGCCAGCAGGCTTGAGGGCTTGGACACTGAAGCTTTCTTT. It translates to CASRLEGLDTEAFF.

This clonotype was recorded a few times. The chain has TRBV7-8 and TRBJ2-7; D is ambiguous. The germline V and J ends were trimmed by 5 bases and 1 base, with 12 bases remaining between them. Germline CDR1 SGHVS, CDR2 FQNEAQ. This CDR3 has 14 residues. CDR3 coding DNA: TGTGCCAGCAGCCCAGACACTCTATCCTACGAGCAGTACTTC. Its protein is CASSPDTLSYEQYF.

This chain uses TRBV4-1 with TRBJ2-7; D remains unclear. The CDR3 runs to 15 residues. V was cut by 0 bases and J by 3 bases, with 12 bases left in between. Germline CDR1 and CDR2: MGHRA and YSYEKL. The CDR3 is CASSQDYTGSYEQYF. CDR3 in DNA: TGCGCCAGCAGCCAAGATTATACGGGCAGCTACGAGCAGTACTTC.

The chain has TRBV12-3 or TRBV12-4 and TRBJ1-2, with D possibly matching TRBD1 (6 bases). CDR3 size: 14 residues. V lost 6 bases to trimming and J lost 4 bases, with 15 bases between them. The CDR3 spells CASRKGGWSYGYTF. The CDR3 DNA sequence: TGTGCCAGCAGAAAGGGGGGCTGGAGCTATGGCTACACCTTC.

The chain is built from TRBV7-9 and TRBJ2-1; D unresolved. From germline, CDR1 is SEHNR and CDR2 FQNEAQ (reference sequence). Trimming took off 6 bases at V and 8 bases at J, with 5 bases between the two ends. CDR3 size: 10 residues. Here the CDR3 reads CASSWDEQFF. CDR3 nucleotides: TGTGCCAGCAGTTGGGATGAGCAGTTCTTC.

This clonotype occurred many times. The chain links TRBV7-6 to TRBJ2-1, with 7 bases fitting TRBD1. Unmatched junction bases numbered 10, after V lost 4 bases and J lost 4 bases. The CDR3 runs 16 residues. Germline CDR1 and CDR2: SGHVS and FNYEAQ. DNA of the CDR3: TGTGCCAGCAGCTGGGGGAACAGGGGACAGTACAATGAGCAGTTCTTC. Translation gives CASSWGNRGQYNEQFF.

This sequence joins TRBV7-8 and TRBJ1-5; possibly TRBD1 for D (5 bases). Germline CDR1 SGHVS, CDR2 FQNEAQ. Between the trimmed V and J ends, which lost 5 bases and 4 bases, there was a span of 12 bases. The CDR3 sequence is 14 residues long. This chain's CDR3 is CASSPRQPNQPQHF. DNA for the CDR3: TGTGCCAGCAGCCCTCGACAGCCTAATCAGCCCCAGCATTTT.

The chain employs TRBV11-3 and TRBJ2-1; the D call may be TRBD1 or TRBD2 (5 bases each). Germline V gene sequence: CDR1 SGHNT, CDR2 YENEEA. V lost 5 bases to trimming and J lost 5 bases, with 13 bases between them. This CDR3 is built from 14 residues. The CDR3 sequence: CASSGGVWDNEQFF. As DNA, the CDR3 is TGTGCCAGCAGCGGGGGAGTATGGGACAATGAGCAGTTCTTC.

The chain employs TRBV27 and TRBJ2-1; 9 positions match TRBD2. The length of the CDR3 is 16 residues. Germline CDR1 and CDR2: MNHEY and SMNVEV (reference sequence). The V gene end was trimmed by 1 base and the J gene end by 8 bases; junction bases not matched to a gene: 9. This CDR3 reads CASSLFGGGAFYEQFF. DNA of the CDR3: TGTGCCAGCAGTTTATTCGGCGGGGGGGCCTTTTATGAGCAGTTCTTC.

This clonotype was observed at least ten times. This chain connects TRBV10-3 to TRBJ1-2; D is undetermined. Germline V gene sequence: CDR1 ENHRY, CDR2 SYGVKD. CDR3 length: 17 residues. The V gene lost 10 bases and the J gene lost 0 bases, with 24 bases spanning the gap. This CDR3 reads CATQGIDGGRANYGYTF. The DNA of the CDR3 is TGTGCCACCCAAGGAATTGACGGAGGGAGAGCTAACTATGGCTACACCTTC.

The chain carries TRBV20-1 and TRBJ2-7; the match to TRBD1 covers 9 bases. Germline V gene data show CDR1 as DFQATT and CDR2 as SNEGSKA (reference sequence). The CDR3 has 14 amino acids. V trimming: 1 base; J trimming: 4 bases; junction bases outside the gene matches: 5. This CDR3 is CSARAPGQGYEQYV. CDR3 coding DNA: TGCAGTGCTAGAGCGCCGGGACAGGGATACGAGCAGTACGTC.

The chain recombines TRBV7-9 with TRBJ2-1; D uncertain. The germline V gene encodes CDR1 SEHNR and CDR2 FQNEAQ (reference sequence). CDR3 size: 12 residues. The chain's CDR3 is CAGAASYNEQFF. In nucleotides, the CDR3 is TGTGCTGGCGCGGCATCCTACAATGAGCAGTTCTTC.

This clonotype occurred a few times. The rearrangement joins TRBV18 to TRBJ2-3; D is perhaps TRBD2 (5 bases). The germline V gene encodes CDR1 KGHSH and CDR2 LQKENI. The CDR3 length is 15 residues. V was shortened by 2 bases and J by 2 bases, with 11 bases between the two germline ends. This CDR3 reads CASSPGLAATDTQYF. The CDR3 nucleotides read TGTGCCAGCTCACCAGGGCTAGCTGCCACAGATACGCAGTATTTT.

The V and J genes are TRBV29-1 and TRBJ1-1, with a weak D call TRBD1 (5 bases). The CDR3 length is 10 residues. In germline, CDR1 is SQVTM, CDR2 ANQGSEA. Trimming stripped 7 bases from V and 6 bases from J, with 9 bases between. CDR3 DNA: TGCAGCGCTGCAGGGTCTGAAGCTTTCTTT. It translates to CSAAGSEAFF.

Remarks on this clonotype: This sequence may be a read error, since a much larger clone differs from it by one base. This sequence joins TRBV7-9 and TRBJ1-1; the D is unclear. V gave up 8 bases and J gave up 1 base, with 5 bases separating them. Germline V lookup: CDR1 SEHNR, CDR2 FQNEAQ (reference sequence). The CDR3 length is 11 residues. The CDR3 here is CASWGNTEAFF. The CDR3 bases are TGTGCCAGCTGGGGGAACACTGAAGCTTTCTTT.

CDR3: CASITYSDRRAFF. CDR3 DNA sequence: TGTGCCAGTATCACCTACAGTGACCGTAGAGCTTTCTTT. The V and J genes are TRBV19 and TRBJ1-1; no definite D call. Germline CDR1 reads LNHDA; CDR2 reads SQIVND (reference sequence). CDR3 size: 13 residues. V shed 7 bases and J shed 10 bases, with 19 bases lying between them.

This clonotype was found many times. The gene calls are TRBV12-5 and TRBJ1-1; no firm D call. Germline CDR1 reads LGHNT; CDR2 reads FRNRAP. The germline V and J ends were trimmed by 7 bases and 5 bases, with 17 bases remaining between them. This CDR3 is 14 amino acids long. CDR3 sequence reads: CASEGGLHETEAFF. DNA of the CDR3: TGTGCTAGTGAGGGAGGGTTGCATGAAACTGAAGCTTTCTTT.

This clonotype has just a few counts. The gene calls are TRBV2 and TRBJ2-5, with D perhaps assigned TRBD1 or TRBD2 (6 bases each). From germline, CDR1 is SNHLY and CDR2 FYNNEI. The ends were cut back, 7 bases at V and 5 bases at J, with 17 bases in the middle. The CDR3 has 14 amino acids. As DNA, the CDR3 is TGTGCCAGCACCGGACCGGGGGCGGGGGAGACCCAGTACTTC. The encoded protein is CASTGPGAGETQYF.

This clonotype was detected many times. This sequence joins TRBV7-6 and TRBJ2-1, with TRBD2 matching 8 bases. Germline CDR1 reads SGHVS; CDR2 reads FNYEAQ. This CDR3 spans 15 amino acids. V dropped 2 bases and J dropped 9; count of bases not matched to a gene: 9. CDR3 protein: CASSLSRGGSGEQFF. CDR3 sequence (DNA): TGTGCCAGCAGCTTAAGCCGGGGGGGCTCGGGTGAGCAGTTCTTC.

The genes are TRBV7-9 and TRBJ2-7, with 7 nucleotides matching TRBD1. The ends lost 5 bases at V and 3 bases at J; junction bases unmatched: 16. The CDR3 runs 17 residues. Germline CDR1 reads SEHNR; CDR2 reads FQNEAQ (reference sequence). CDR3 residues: CASSTDRNGGPDYEQYV. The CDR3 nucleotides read TGTGCCAGCAGCACGGACAGGAATGGGGGACCGGACTACGAGCAGTACGTC.

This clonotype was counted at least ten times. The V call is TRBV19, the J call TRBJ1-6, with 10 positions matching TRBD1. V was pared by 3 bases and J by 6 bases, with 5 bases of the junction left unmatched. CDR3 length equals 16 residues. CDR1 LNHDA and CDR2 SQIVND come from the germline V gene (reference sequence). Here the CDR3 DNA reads TGTGCCAGTAGTATCGCCGGGACAGGGGTTAATTCACCCCTCCACTTT. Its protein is CASSIAGTGVNSPLHF.

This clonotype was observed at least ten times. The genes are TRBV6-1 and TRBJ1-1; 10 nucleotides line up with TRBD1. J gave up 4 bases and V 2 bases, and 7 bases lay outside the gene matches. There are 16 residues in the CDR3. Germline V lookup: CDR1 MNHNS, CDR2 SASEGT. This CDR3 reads CASSEREGQGFTEAFF. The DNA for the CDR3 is TGTGCCAGCAGTGAAAGGGAGGGACAGGGGTTCACTGAAGCTTTCTTT.

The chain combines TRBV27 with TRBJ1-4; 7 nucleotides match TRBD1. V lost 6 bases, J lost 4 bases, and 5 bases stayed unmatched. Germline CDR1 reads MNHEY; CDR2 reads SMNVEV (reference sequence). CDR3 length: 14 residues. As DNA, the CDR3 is TGTGCCAGCAGCTACACAGGGGTTAATGAAAAACTGTTTTTT. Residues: CASSYTGVNEKLFF.

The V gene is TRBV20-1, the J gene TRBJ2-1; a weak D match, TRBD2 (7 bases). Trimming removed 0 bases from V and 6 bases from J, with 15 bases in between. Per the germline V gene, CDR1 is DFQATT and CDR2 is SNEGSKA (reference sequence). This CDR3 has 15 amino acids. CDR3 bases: TGCAGTGCTAGAGATTGGGCGGGGGCCGGCAATGAGCAGTTCTTC. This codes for CSARDWAGAGNEQFF.

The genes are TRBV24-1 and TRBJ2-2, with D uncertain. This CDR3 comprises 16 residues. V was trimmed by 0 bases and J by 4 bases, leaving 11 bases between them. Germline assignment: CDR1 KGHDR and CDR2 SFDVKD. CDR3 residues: CATSDLPGVGTGELFF. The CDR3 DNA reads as TGTGCCACCAGTGATTTGCCTGGGGTCGGCACCGGGGAGCTGTTTTTT.